The entry below gives a single T cell receptor beta chain sequence along with its context. It has no known antigen specificity. Base qualities are not provided; no much larger clone lies one nucleotide away. Memory CD4+ T cells, defined as all CD4+ cells other than CD45RA+CCR7+CD95- naive cells, were FACS-sorted on a FACSAria III to a purity of over 95%. Blood from healthy donors came from blood donation centers in Switzerland. Positive selection with CD4 and CD14 magnetic microbeads was used to enrich total CD4+ T cells and monocytes. CD8+, CD14+, CD16+, CD56+, CD19+ and CD25-bright cells were excluded prior to sorting. To assess in vivo expansion of bacteria-reactive clonotypes, total memory CD4+ T cells from a couple of blood donors were sequenced directly ex vivo. Ficoll-Paque Plus was used to isolate peripheral blood mononuclear cells from donor blood. This record belongs to a study of human CD4 T cells and Enterobacteriaceae (dated by TCRdb to 2019 to 2021).

The paper as a whole reports these results and caveats: In ex vivo samples, clonotypes with broad cross-reactivity seemed more expanded than specific clonotypes, as 11 of 19 and 21 of 34 fell within the top 5%. Reactivity of ex vivo clonotypes was inferred only by matching nucleotide sequences to CFSE-low cultures from the same donors.

Ex vivo total memory CD4+ samples were sequenced at deep level, with detection sensitivity of one cell in 200,000. The QIAamp DNA Micro Kit was used to extract genomic DNA from cell pellets, and spectrophotometry was used to check the quantity and purity of the genomic DNA. Amplification of TCR Vbeta CDR3 regions was performed with the immunoSEQ multiplex PCR assay. Amplicons were sequenced on the Illumina HiSeq platform. Retrieved sequences were 87 nucleotides long and contained the CDR3 region. The original pipeline was this. Each unique productive TCR Vbeta nucleotide sequence counted as a clonotype and was quantified by productive template frequency from ImmunoSEQ Analyzer V3.0. A threshold set at the top 5th percentile of each frequency-ranked repertoire was used to define expanded clonotypes. Repertoire overlap was computed as Chao-Jaccard with the R package fossil and visualized by nonmetric multidimensional scaling with the R package MASS. The clones in this table, taken by TCRdb from immuneACCESS, are in-frame only. Not every clone is retained; where verified, under half of the shortfall comes from an unresolved V gene, and the cause of the rest is unknown. From that table come the V and J calls and clone size; the DNA was used to work out D and trimming. The sample table shows about 29,000 clones, and roughly 79% are seen once. The top ten constitute approximately 1.7% of the sample.

The CDR3 runs 16 amino acids, cysteine and phenylalanine included. The retained sequence is limited to the CDR3, 48 bases, with the frame set at the first base. Reading the germline V gene gives CDR1 MGHDK and CDR2 SYGVNS. Germline trimming amounts to 8 bases on V and 5 bases on J, with 15 as the count of junction bases outside the gene matches. This TCR was recovered from a human donor in good health. This receptor chain uses TRBV25-1 and TRBJ1-2; the central 9 bases match TRBD1. The specimen was memory CD4+ T cells from blood. What this sample's cell subset or site label stands for: total memory CD4 T cells sorted directly ex vivo, unstimulated. This receptor has the CDR3 CASSDRKTGGAYGYTF. The DNA sequence follows: TGTGCCAGCTCTGATAGAAAGACAGGGGGGGCATATGGCTACACCTTC.